This T cell receptor (beta chain) was profiled in a study of CD8+CD57+ T cells in acquired aplastic anemia. Study in general: 3 to 3.5 ug was the average amount of DNA from sorted CD4+ and CD8+ cells. For CD4+ cells, healthy donors had an average of about 9.9 million reads.

This clonotype occurred a few times. Its antigen is unknown. Study-level points and caveats: About 27 CD8+ CDR3 sequences were shared between patients and controls.

Genomic DNA, the template, was used for profiling of the TCR beta VDJ and CDR3. TCRdb independently ran MiXCR on the reads; one entry per CDR3 protein. The sample yields some 150,000 distinct CDR3 sequences, 41% seen once. This CDR3 is built from 15 residues. Trimming cost V 5 bases and J 2 bases, with 15 bases left between them. CDR1 and CDR2 (germline): SEHNR, FQNEAQ (reference sequence). The sequenced sample was sorted CD4+, CD8+, or CD8+CD57+ T cells (not recorded which) from PBMCs. This receptor was identified in a human donor in good health, serving as a control. The chain couples TRBV7-9 to TRBJ2-5, with D perhaps TRBD1 (5 bases). The CDR3 region has the DNA TGTGCCAGCAGCGACGGACAAAACATGCAAGAGACCCAGTACTTC. As protein: CASSDGQNMQETQYF.